These 10 T cell receptor beta chains share one sample of origin, sequenced in a study of monozygotic twins with inflammatory bowel disease. No DNA is given; TCRdb re-called the 5' RACE reads and lists each CDR3 protein once. This repertoire comprises around 400,000 distinct CDR3 sequences; its ten largest clones make up 2.4%. Sequenced: blood. These receptor sequences come from a human donor with ulcerative colitis or Crohn's disease, or a healthy co-twin of an affected twin (not recorded which).

The chain recombines TRBV6-2 or TRBV6-3 with TRBJ2-1. CDR1 and CDR2 (germline): MNHEY, SVGEGT. The CDR3 sequence is 16 residues long. This chain's CDR3 is CASRFTRLASYNEQFF.

The chain combines TRBV27 with TRBJ2-7; TCRdb's D call of TRBD1 is untestable without DNA. Germline V lookup: CDR1 MNHEY, CDR2 SMNVEV (reference sequence). The CDR3 is 14 residues long. CDR3 sequence: CASSFSTGDYEQYF.

The chain employs TRBV15 and TRBJ2-2; lacking DNA, the TRBD1 call made by TCRdb goes unchecked. The CDR3 is 17 amino acids. CDR1 is LNHNV, CDR2 YYDKDF, per germline (reference sequence). The CDR3 loop reads CATSRDRGRVYTGELFF.

The chain joins TRBV20-1 to TRBJ1-1; TCRdb's assignment of TRBD1 cannot be checked, as there is no DNA. The CDR3 runs 11 residues. CDR1 is DFQATT, CDR2 SNEGSKA, per germline (reference sequence). CDR3 protein: CSAGQGAEAFF.

The chain uses TRBV28 and TRBJ1-3. The CDR3 is 14 residues long. Germline V gene sequence: CDR1 MDHEN, CDR2 SYDVKM. The chain's CDR3 is CASSFRASGNTIYF.

The chain joins TRBV27 to TRBJ1-5; lacking DNA, the TRBD1 call made by TCRdb goes unchecked. The CDR3 has 15 amino acids. Germline CDR1 and CDR2: MNHEY and SMNVEV (reference sequence). Here the CDR3 reads CASSDFSGPNQPQHF.

V gene TRBV5-1 combines with J gene TRBJ1-5. The length of the CDR3 is 13 residues. Germline loops: CDR1 SGHRS, CDR2 YFSETQ. The CDR3 loop is CASSFDLHWPQHF.

J is TRBJ2-4 and V is TRBV5-8; TCRdb gives TRBD2 as the D gene, but with no DNA this cannot be confirmed. The CDR3 runs 13 residues. CDR1 and CDR2 (germline): SGHTS, YDEGEE. The CDR3 loop is CASSLIGGLIQYF.

The chain joins TRBV7-6 to TRBJ2-1; TCRdb lists TRBD1, though no DNA is available to test this call. CDR1 is SGHVS, CDR2 FNYEAQ, per germline. This CDR3 region has 13 residues. The CDR3 loop is CASSPRRGGEQFF. Drawing the rest from reference TRBV7-6 and TRBJ2-1, the complete variable domain is GAGVSQSPRYKVTKRGQDVALRCDPISGHVSLYWYRQALGQGPEFLTYFNYEAQQDKSGLPNDRFSAERPEGSISTLTIQRTEQRDSAMYRCASSPRRGGEQFFGPGTRLTVL.

CDR3 sequence: CASSPKAGGQETQYF. The V gene is TRBV18, the J gene TRBJ2-5; the TCRdb D gene call, TRBD1, has no DNA to confirm it. CDR3 length: 15 amino acids. Germline CDR1 KGHSH, CDR2 LQKENI. The complete variable domain, with remaining parts taken from reference TRBV18 and TRBJ2-5, reads NAGVMQNPRHLVRRRGQEARLRCSPMKGHSHVYWYRQLPEEGLKFMVYLQKENIIDESGMPKERFSAEFPKEGPSILRIQQVVRGDSAAYFCASSPKAGGQETQYFGPGTRLLVL.